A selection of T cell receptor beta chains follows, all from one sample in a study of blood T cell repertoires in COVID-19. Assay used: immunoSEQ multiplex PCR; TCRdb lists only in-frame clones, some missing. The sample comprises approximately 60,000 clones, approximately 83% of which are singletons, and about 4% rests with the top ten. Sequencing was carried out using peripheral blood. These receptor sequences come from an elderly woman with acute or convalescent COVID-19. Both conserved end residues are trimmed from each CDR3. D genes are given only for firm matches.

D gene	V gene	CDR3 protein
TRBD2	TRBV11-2	ASSFTRGGFTGANVLT
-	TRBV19	ASSIGGYQETQY
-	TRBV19	ASIPPDMNTEAF
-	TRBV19	ASILGVPHHQPQH
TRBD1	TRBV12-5	ASGPDRGETQY
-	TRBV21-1	ASSTRRDISYEQY
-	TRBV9	ASIRRDGYT
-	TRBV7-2	ASSLVASPMNTEAF
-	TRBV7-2	ASSPLDSNQPQH
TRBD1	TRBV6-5	ASSYSTGHGYT
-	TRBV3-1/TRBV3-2	ASSQGGREPMNTEAF
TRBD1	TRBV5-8	ASSSYRGNLKNTIY
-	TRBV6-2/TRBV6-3	ASSFGSPKTQY
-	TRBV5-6	ASSSDGTRVSYGYT
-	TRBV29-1	SVRSISYEQY
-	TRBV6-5	ASSYVSLGGTEAF
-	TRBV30	AWSGGVGTEAF
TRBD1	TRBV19	ASSTPLDRALSGNTIY
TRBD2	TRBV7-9	ASRPSGGPHTGELF
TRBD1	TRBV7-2	ASSLGQGDTGELF
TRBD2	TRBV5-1	ASSLEVAGYNEQF
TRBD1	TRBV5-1	ASSASGTVNTEAF
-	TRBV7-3	ASSPIRGPRGELF
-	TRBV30	AWSGGGAGTEAF
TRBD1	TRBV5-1	ASSLTGGPQETQY
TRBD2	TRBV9	ASSTGLAGALAEQF
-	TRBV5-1	ASSLEGTRSGANVLT
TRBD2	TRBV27	ASSLRLAGGYTGELF
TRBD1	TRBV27	ASTGQGGFGELF
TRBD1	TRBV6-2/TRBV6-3	ASSNRGGYGYT
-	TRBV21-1	ASSLGTGSYEQY